Listed below are T cell receptor beta chains from one sample, sequenced in a study of shared clonotypes between healthy human individuals. Measured with immunoSEQ multiplex PCR; TCRdb has only the in-frame clones, and not every one. The table lists about 1 million clones, around four fifths of them singletons. Sequenced: memory CD4+ T cells sorted from blood. Every receptor here comes from a young man in good health. The CDR3 runs from the conserved cysteine through the conserved F or W. D genes are given only for firm matches. Size tells how often a clone was seen (once, few, many) or the class of an expanded clone, and some rows leave it out.

clone_size d_call j_call v_call cdr3_aa cdr3_nt
. . TRBJ2-2 TRBV10-2 CASSDGSQGTGELFF TGCGCCAGCAGTGATGGCAGTCAAGGGACCGGGGAGCTGTTTTTT
. TRBD1 TRBJ1-3 TRBV28 CASSTTGTGNTIYF TGTGCCAGCAGTACGACAGGGACTGGAAACACCATATATTTT
once . TRBJ2-7 TRBV6-6 CASTSTYEQYF TGTGCCAGCACCAGTACCTACGAGCAGTACTTC
. TRBD2 TRBJ2-7 TRBV5-1 CASSLADPPLGEQYF TGCGCCAGCAGTCTAGCGGATCCCCCCTTGGGGGAGCAGTACTTC
. . TRBJ2-1 TRBV19 CASSMGPYEQFF TGTGCCAGTAGTATGGGACCCTATGAGCAGTTCTTC
. TRBD2 TRBJ2-7 TRBV11-1 CASSLSRTSLSYEQYF TGTGCCAGCAGCCTCAGTCGGACTAGCCTATCCTACGAGCAGTACTTC
. . TRBJ2-1 TRBV18 CASSPPRWQGSYNEQFF TGTGCCAGCTCACCCCCGCGATGGCAGGGGAGCTACAATGAGCAGTTCTTC
. TRBD2 TRBJ2-7 TRBV18 CASSPLGEGEQYF TGTGCCAGCTCCCCCCTGGGGGAGGGGGAGCAGTACTTC
. TRBD1 TRBJ2-7 TRBV18 CASSPSTGKAYEQYF TGTGCCAGCTCACCTTCGACAGGGAAGGCGTACGAGCAGTACTTC
few . TRBJ1-2 TRBV27 CASSFDTSIGYTF TGTGCCAGCAGTTTCGACACATCTATTGGCTACACCTTC
. . TRBJ2-2 TRBV19 CASSKLQGPGELFF TGTGCCAGTAGTAAACTACAGGGCCCCGGGGAGCTGTTTTTT
. . TRBJ2-2 TRBV5-4 CASRRDLTGELFF TGTGCCAGCAGACGGGACCTCACCGGGGAGCTGTTTTTT
. TRBD2 TRBJ2-3 TRBV5-6 CASSWTSGGSTDTQYF TGTGCCAGCAGCTGGACTAGCGGGGGGAGCACAGATACGCAGTATTTT
many . TRBJ2-1 TRBV28 CASSFVRDFNEQFF TGTGCCAGCAGTTTTGTGAGGGACTTCAATGAGCAGTTCTTC
. . TRBJ2-3 TRBV27 CASSSTTGQTTDTQYF TGTGCCAGCAGTTCCACCACTGGACAGACCACAGATACGCAGTATTTT
. TRBD1 TRBJ1-1 TRBV7-8 CASSLRTGVLSNTEAFF TGTGCCAGCAGCTTAAGGACAGGGGTACTATCGAACACTGAAGCTTTCTTT
. . TRBJ2-2 TRBV2 CASSEEVKSGELFF TGTGCCAGCAGTGAGGAGGTTAAGAGCGGGGAGCTGTTTTTT
. . TRBJ1-5 TRBV6-4 CASSEGGTQPQHF TGTGCCAGCAGTGAGGGTGGGACTCAGCCCCAGCATTTT
. . TRBJ1-2 TRBV28 CASSLISWRDYYGYTF TGTGCCAGCAGTTTAATATCTTGGCGGGACTACTATGGCTACACCTTC
. TRBD1 TRBJ1-2 TRBV7-9 CASSLAGAGGNGYTF TGTGCCAGCAGCTTAGCGGGAGCAGGGGGCAATGGCTACACCTTC
. . TRBJ2-3 TRBV6-4 CASSPRQGSDTQYF TGTGCCAGCAGTCCGAGGCAGGGATCAGATACGCAGTATTTT
few . TRBJ1-3 TRBV29-1 CSAGQGNTIYF TGCAGCGCAGGGCAAGGAAACACCATATATTTT
. TRBD2 TRBJ2-7 TRBV5-1 CASSLGGAPEQYF TGCGCCAGCAGCCTGGGAGGGGCCCCCGAGCAGTACTTC
few TRBD2 TRBJ2-7 TRBV5-6 CASSPPGLAISYEQYF TGTGCCAGCAGCCCCCCGGGACTAGCGATTTCCTACGAGCAGTACTTC
. . TRBJ2-7 TRBV11-2 CASSRDGGDSSYEQYF TGTGCCAGCAGCCGGGACGGCGGTGACAGCTCCTACGAGCAGTACTTC
. . TRBJ2-7 TRBV7-8 CASSLEGDLAGNTYEQYF TGTGCCAGCAGCTTAGAAGGGGACTTGGCGGGAAATACCTACGAGCAGTACTTC
many . TRBJ1-2 TRBV7-2 CASSLAQGDYGYTF TGTGCCAGCAGCTTAGCGCAGGGAGACTATGGCTACACCTTC
. . TRBJ1-2 TRBV19 CASSITGLYGYTF TGTGCCAGTAGTATAACAGGGCTTTATGGCTACACCTTC
. . TRBJ1-1 TRBV7-9 CASSLSSGFGITEAFF TGTGCCAGCAGCCTATCCTCAGGGTTCGGAATCACTGAAGCTTTCTTT
. TRBD2 TRBJ2-1 TRBV30 CACGSGLLFF TGTGCCTGCGGATCGGGACTATTGTTCTTC
once . TRBJ2-2 TRBV12-5 CASGPAYTGELFF TGTGCTAGTGGTCCGGCATATACCGGGGAGCTGTTTTTT
. TRBD1 TRBJ1-6 TRBV30 CAWREQGAGNSPLHF TGTGCCTGGAGGGAACAGGGGGCGGGAAATTCACCCCTCCACTTT
. . TRBJ1-1 TRBV6-6 CASSYPTANEAFF TGTGCCAGCAGTTACCCGACAGCGAATGAAGCTTTCTTT
. TRBD2 TRBJ2-1 TRBV18 CASKGLAGSGEQFF TGTGCCAGCAAAGGACTAGCGGGATCGGGTGAGCAGTTCTTC
many TRBD2 TRBJ2-5 TRBV5-6 CASSLGTSGAQETQYF TGTGCCAGCAGCTTGGGGACTAGCGGGGCCCAAGAGACCCAGTACTTC
. . TRBJ2-2 TRBV5-1 CASSLWARELFF TGCGCCAGCAGCTTGTGGGCGAGGGAGCTGTTTTTT
. TRBD2 TRBJ2-5 TRBV19 CASSKGTSGSLKETQYF TGTGCCAGTAGTAAAGGGACTAGCGGGAGCCTAAAAGAGACCCAGTACTTC
once . TRBJ2-7 TRBV7-9 CASSPRVVYEQYF TGTGCCAGCAGCCCCCGGGTAGTATACGAGCAGTACTTC
. . TRBJ2-1 TRBV28 CASSLGAGEEENEQFF TGTGCCAGCAGTTTAGGGGCAGGGGAAGAGGAGAATGAGCAGTTCTTC
. . TRBJ1-1 TRBV30 CAWSRQTNTEAFF TGTGCCTGGAGTCGGCAGACGAACACTGAAGCTTTCTTT
. TRBD2 TRBJ2-7 TRBV5-1 CASTRTSGSYEQYF TGCGCCAGCACCCGGACTAGCGGCTCCTACGAGCAGTACTTC
. . TRBJ2-7 TRBV18 CASSPPGSLGEQYF TGTGCCAGCTCACCCCCGGGTAGTCTAGGCGAGCAGTACTTC
once TRBD1 TRBJ1-2 TRBV19 CASRPYRGLRVDGYTF TGTGCCAGTAGACCCTACAGGGGATTAAGAGTCGATGGCTACACCTTC
once . TRBJ1-1 TRBV5-4 CASSLDTGNTEAFF TGTGCCAGCAGCTTGGACACTGGTAACACTGAAGCTTTCTTT
. TRBD1 TRBJ1-6 TRBV6-1 CASRGAGGDRSPLHF TGTGCCAGCAGGGGCGCAGGGGGGGACCGTTCACCCCTCCACTTT
. . TRBJ2-3 TRBV18 CASSRDGSTDTQYF TGTGCCAGCTCGCGGGACGGGAGCACAGATACGCAGTATTTT
once . TRBJ2-1 TRBV18 CASSPRADNEQFF TGTGCCAGCTCACCAAGGGCCGACAATGAGCAGTTCTTC
. . TRBJ1-2 TRBV28 CASSQTFNYGYTF TGTGCCAGCAGCCAGACATTCAACTATGGCTACACCTTC
once TRBD2 TRBJ2-3 TRBV27 CASSTRGTSGNTDTQYF TGTGCCAGCAGCACACGGGGGACTAGCGGGAACACAGATACGCAGTATTTT
few . TRBJ1-1 TRBV2 CASSHTAGREPNTEAFF TGTGCCAGCAGCCACACCGCCGGAAGGGAGCCCAACACTGAAGCTTTCTTT
. . TRBJ1-2 TRBV30 CAWSLRDDGYTF TGTGCCTGGAGTTTAAGGGACGATGGCTACACCTTC
. . TRBJ1-5 TRBV6-6 CASSQDYQPQHF TGTGCCAGCAGTCAGGACTATCAGCCCCAGCATTTT
. . TRBJ2-2 TRBV25-1 CASSDRVPRGELFF TGTGCCAGCAGTGACAGGGTACCGCGGGGGGAGCTGTTTTTT
. TRBD2 TRBJ2-7 TRBV9 CASSPLGTSTHF TGTGCCAGCAGCCCCCTGGGGACTAGCACCCACTTC
. . TRBJ1-1 TRBV11-2 CASSLDLRTEAFF TGTGCCAGCAGCTTAGACCTTAGAACTGAAGCTTTCTTT